The clone carrying this T cell receptor (beta chain) was recorded at least ten times. Antigen: not known. The sample originates from a study of prognosis after radiotherapy for stage I lung cancer. General study results and limits: Lower Shannon entropy values were found after stereotactic body radiation therapy in patients who developed distant metastases.

From genomic DNA, two-round multiplex PCR was used to amplify TCR beta CDR3. Amplification during the initial PCR round employed primers specific to each TRBV and TRBJ gene. TCRdb ran MiXCR on the multiplex PCR reads and lists one entry per CDR3 protein. The sample contains approximately 22,000 distinct CDR3 sequences, about 40% of which appear only once. Per germline, CDR1 LGHDT and CDR2 YNNKEL (reference sequence). With 4 bases clipped from V and 7 bases from J, the junction kept 10 bases outside the gene matches. This CDR3 is 16 amino acids long. Source: PBMCs, taken before or after stereotactic body radiation therapy (not recorded which). This sequence originates from a donor over 45 with non-small cell lung cancer. The chain couples TRBV3-1 to TRBJ2-5, with 12 bases that match TRBD1. Here the CDR3 reads CASSPRGQGARGTQYF. DNA of the CDR3: TGTGCCAGCAGCCCACGGGGACAGGGGGCGCGAGGGACCCAGTACTTC.